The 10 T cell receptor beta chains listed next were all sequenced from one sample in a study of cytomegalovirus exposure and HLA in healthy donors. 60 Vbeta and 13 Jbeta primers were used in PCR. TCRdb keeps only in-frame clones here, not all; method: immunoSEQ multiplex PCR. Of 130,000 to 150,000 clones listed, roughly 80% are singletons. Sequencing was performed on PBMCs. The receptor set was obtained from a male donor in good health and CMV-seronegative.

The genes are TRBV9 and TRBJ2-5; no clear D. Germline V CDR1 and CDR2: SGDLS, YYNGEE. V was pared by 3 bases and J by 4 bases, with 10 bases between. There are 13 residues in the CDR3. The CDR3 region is CASSELMPETQYF. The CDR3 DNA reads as TGTGCCAGCAGCGAGCTAATGCCAGAGACCCAGTACTTC.

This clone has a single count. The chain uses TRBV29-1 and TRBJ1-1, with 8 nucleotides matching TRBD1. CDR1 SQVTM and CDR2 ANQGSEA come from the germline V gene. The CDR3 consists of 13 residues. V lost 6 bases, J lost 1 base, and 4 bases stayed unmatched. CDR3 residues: CSVADRANTEAFF. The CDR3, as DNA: TGCAGCGTCGCGGACAGGGCGAACACTGAAGCTTTCTTT.

The DNA for the CDR3 is TGTGCCACCCACGATGGTTCAGGAGAGCAGTACTTC. Amino acids: CATHDGSGEQYF. The chain links TRBV15 to TRBJ2-7; D is undetermined. The CDR3 length is 12 residues. V lost 8 bases and J 7 bases, leaving 15 bases between the germline ends. Germline CDR1 and CDR2: LNHNV and YYDKDF (reference sequence).

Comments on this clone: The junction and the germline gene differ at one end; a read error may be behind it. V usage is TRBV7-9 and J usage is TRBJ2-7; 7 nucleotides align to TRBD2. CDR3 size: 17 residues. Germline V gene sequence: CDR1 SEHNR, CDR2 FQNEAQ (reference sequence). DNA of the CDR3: TGTTCCAGCAGCTTAGAATGGAGCGGGGCGAACTCCTACGAGCAGTACTTC. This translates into CSSSLEWSGANSYEQYF.

This chain's CDR3 is CASSEFRNYLNEQFF. CDR3 DNA sequence: TGTGCCAGCAGTGAATTCCGAAACTATCTCAATGAGCAGTTCTTC. The chain carries TRBV2 and TRBJ2-1, with D uncertain. The CDR3 sequence is 15 residues long. The V end lost 2 bases, the J end lost 6 bases, and 14 bases lay between the germline ends. Germline V lookup: CDR1 SNHLY, CDR2 FYNNEI.

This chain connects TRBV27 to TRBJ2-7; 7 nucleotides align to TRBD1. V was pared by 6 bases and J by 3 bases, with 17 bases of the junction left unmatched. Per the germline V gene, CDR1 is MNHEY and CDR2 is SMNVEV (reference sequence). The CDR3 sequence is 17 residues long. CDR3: CASRTPTGSRLCYEQYF. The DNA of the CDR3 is TGTGCCAGCAGAACCCCGACAGGGTCAAGGCTTTGCTACGAGCAGTACTTC.

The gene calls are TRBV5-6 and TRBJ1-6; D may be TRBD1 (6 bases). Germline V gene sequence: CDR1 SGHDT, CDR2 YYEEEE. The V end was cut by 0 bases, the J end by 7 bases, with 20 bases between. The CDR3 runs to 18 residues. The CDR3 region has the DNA TGTGCCAGCAGCTTGGGCCCGGGCAGGGGTACTCGAAATTCACCCCTCCACTTT. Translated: CASSLGPGRGTRNSPLHF.

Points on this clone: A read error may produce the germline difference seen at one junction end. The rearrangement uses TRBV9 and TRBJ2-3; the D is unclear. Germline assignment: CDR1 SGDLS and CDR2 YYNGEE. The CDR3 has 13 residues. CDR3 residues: CASSVISTDMQYF. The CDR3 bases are TGTGCCAGCAGCGTAATAAGCACAGATATGCAGTATTTT.

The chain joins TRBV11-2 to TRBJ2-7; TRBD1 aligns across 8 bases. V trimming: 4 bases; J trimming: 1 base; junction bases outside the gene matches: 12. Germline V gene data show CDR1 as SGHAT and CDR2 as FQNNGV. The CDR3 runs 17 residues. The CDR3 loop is CASSSINLRDRSYEQYF. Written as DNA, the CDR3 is TGTGCCAGCAGCTCAATAAATCTCCGGGACAGGTCCTACGAGCAGTACTTC.

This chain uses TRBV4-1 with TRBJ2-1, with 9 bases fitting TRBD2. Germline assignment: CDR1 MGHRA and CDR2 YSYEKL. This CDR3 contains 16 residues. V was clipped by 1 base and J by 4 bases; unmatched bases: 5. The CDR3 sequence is CASSQGVSGGYNEQFF. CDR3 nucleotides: TGCGCCAGCAGCCAAGGAGTAAGCGGGGGGTACAATGAGCAGTTCTTC.